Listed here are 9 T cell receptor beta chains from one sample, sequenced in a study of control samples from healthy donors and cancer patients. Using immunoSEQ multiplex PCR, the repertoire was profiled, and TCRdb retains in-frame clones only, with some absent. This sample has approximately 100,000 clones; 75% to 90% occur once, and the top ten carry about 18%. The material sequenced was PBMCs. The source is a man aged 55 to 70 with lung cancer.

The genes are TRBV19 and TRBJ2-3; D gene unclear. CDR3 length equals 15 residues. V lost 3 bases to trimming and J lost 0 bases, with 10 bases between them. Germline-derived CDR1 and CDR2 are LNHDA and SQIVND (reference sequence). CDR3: CASSITGSSTDTQYF. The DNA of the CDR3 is TGTGCCAGTAGTATTACCGGGTCTAGCACAGATACGCAGTATTTT. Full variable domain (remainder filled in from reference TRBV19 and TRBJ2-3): DGGITQSPKYLFRKEGQNVTLSCEQNLNHDAMYWYRQDPGQGLRLIYYSQIVNDFQKGDIAEGYSVSREKKESFPLTVTSAQKNPTAFYLCASSITGSSTDTQYFGPGTRLTVL.

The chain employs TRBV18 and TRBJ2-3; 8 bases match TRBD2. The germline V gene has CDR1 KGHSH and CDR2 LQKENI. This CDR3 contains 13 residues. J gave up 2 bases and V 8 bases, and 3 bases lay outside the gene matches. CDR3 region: CASTGGLTDTQYF. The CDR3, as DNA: TGTGCCAGCACGGGGGGGCTCACAGATACGCAGTATTTT.

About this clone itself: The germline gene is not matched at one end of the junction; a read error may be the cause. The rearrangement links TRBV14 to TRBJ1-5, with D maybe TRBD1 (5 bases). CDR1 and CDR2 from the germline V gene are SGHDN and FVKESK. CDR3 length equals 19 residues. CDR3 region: CASSQVMGPEVVSNQPRHF. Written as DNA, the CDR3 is TGTGCCAGCAGCCAAGTGATGGGACCAGAGGTGGTTAGCAATCAGCCCCGGCATTTT.

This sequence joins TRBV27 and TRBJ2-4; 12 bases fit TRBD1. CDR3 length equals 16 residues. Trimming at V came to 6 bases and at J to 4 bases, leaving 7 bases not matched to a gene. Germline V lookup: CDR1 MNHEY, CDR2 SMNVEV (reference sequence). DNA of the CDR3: TGTGCCAGCAGCGGGACAGGGGGCGCGGTGAAAAACATTCAGTACTTC. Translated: CASSGTGGAVKNIQYF.

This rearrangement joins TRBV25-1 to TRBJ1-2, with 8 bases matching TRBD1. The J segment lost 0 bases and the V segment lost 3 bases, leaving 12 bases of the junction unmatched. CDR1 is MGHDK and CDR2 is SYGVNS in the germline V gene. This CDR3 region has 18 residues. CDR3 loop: CASSELTGGVSPNYGYTF. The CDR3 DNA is TGTGCCAGCAGTGAGTTAACAGGGGGAGTATCTCCTAACTATGGCTACACCTTC.

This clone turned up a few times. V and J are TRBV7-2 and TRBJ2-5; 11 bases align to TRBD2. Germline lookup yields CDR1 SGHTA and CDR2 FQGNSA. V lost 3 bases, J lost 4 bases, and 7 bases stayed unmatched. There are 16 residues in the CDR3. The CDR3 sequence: CASSFVAGGPRETQYF. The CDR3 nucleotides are TGTGCCAGCAGCTTTGTAGCGGGGGGGCCGAGAGAGACCCAGTACTTC.

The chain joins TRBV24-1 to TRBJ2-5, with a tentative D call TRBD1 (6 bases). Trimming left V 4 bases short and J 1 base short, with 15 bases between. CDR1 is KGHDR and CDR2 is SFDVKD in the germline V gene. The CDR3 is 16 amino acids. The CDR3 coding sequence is TGTGCCACCAGTGAGTCCGCGACAGGATTCCAAGAGACCCAGTACTTC. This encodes CATSESATGFQETQYF.

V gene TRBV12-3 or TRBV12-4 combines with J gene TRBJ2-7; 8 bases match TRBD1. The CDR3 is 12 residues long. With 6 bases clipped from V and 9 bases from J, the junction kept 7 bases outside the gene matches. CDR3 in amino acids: CASRADRGWQYF. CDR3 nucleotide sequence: TGTGCCAGCAGGGCCGACAGGGGATGGCAGTACTTC.

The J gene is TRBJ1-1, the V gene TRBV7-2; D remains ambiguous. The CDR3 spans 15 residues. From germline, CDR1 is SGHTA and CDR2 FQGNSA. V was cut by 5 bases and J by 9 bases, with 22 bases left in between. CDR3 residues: CASSPRSTVGVKAFF. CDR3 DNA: TGTGCCAGCAGCCCTAGGAGTACCGTCGGGGTAAAAGCTTTCTTT.